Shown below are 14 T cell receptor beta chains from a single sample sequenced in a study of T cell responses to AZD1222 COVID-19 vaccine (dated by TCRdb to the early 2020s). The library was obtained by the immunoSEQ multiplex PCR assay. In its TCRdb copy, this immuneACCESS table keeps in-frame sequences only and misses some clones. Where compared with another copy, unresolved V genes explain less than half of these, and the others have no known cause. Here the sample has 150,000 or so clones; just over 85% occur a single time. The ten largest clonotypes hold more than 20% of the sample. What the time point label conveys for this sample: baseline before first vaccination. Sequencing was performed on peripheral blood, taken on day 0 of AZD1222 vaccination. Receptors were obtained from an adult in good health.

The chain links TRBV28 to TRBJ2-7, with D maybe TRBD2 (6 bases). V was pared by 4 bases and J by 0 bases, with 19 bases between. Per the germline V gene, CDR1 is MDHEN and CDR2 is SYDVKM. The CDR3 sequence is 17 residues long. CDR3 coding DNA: TGTGCCAGCAGTTCCTTCGGCGGGGTACTGAGCTCCTACGAGCAGTACTTC. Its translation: CASSSFGGVLSSYEQYF.

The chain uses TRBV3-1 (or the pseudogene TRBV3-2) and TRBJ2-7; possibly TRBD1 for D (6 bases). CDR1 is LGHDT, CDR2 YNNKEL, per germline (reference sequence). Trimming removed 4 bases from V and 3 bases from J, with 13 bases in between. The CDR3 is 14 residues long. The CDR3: CASSLVGQFYEQYF. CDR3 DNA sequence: TGTGCCAGCAGCCTCGTCGGACAGTTCTACGAGCAGTACTTC.

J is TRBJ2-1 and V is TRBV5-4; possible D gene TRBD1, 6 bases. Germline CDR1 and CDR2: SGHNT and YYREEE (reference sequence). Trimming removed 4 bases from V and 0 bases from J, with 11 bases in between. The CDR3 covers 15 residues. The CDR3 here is CASSEGGSSYNEQFF. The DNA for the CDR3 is TGTGCCAGCAGCGAAGGGGGAAGCTCCTACAATGAGCAGTTCTTC.

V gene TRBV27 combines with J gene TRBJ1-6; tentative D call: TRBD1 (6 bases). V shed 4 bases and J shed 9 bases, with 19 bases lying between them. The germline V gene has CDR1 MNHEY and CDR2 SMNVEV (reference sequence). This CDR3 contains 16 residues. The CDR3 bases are TGTGCCAGCAGTTCCTCGACACAGGGTATGTCTTCACCCCTCCACTTT. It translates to CASSSSTQGMSSPLHF.

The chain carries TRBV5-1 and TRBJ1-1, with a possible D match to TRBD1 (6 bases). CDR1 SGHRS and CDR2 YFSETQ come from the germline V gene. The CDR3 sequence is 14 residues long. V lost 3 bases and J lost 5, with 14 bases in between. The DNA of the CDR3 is TGCGCCAGCAGCTCCCAGGACAGTACAACTGAAGCTTTCTTT. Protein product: CASSSQDSTTEAFF.

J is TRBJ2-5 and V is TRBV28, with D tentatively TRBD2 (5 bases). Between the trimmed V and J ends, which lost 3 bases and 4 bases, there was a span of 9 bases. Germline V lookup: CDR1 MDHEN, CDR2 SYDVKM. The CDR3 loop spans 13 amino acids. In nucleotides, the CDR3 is TGTGCCAGCAGTTTTTGGAGGATAGAGACCCAGTACTTC. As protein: CASSFWRIETQYF.

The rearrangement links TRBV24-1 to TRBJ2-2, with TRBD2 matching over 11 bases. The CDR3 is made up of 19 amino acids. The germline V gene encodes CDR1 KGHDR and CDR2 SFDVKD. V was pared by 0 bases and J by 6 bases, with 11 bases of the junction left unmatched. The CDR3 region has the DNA TGTGCCACCAGTGATTTGGTTGCTATAGCGGGGGGGCCCCCCGGGGAGCTGTTTTTT. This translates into CATSDLVAIAGGPPGELFF.

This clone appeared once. CDR3 sequence: CASSPAAWWEAFF. CDR3 nucleotide sequence: TGTGCCAGCAGCCCCGCGGCTTGGTGGGAAGCTTTCTTT. The chain carries TRBV11-2 and TRBJ1-1, with D hard to call. Between the trimmed V and J ends, which lost 5 bases and 8 bases, there was a span of 15 bases. The CDR3 contains 13 residues. Germline V gives CDR1 SGHAT, CDR2 FQNNGV.

The CDR3 coding sequence is TGTGCCAGCAGCTTAGGGCTAAGGGGCAGGGAAAACAGTCAGCCCCAGCATTTT. Its translation is CASSLGLRGRENSQPQHF. This sequence joins TRBV7-9 and TRBJ1-5; maybe TRBD1 (5 bases). CDR1 is SEHNR and CDR2 is FQNEAQ in the germline V gene (reference sequence). V lost 1 base and J 6 bases, leaving 22 bases between the germline ends. This CDR3 region has 18 residues.

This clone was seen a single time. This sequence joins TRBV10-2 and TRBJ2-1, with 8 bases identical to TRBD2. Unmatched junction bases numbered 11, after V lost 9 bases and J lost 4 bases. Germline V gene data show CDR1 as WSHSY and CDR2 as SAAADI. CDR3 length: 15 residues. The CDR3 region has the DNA TGCGCCAGAAAAATTAACGGGGGGGGTTACAATGAGCAGTTCTTC. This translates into CARKINGGGYNEQFF.

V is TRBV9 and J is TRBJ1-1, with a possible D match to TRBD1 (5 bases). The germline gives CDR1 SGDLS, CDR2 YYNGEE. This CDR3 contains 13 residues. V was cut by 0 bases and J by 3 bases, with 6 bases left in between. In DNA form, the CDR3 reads TGTGCCAGCAGCGTAGGACAGCACACTGAAGCTTTCTTT. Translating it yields CASSVGQHTEAFF. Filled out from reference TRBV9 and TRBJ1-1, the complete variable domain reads DSGVTQTPKHLITATGQRVTLRCSPRSGDLSVYWYQQSLDQGLQFLIQYYNGEERAKGNILERFSAQQFPDLHSELNLSSLELGDSALYFCASSVGQHTEAFFGQGTRLTVV.

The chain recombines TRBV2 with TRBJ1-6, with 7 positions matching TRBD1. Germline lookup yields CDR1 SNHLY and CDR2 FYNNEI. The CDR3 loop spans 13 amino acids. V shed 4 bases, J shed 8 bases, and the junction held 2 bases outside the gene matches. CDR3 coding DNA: TGTGCCAGCAGTGGGGACAGTTATTCACCCCTCCACTTT. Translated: CASSGDSYSPLHF.

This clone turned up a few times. CDR3 region: CASSLGRRDTIYF. DNA for the CDR3: TGTGCCAGCAGTTTGGGGCGTCGGGACACCATATATTTT. V usage is TRBV28 and J usage is TRBJ1-3; weak D call: TRBD1 (5 bases). This CDR3 spans 13 amino acids. Germline loops: CDR1 MDHEN, CDR2 SYDVKM. V lost 3 bases to trimming and J lost 8 bases, with 11 bases between them.

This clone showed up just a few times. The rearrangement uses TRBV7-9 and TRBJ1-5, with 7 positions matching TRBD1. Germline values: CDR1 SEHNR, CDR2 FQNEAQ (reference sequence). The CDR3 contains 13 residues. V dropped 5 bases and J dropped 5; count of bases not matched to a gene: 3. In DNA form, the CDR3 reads TGTGCCAGCAGCGACAGGGTTGATCAGCCCCAGCATTTT. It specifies CASSDRVDQPQHF.